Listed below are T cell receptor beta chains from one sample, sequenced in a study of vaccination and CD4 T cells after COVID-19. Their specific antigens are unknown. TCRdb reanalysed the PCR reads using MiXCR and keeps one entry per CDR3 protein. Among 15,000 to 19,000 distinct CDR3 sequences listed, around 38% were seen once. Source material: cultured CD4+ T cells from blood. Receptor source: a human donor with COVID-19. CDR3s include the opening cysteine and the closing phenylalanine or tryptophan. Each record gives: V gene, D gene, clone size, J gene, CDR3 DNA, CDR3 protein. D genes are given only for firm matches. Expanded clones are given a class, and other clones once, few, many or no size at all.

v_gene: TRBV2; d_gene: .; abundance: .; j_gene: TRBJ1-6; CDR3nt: TGTGCCAGCAGTGTCTTAGGGGGAACGTCACCCCTCCACTTT; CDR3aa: CASSVLGGTSPLHF
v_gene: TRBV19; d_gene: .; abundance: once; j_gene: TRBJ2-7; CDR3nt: TGTGCCAGTAGTACACAGGTCCGAAACTACGAGCAGTACTTC; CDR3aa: CASSTQVRNYEQYF
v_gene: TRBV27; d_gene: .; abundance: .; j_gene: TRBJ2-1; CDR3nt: TGTGCCAGCAGTTTTCAGGGAGGCTACAATGAGCAGTTCTTC; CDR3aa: CASSFQGGYNEQFF
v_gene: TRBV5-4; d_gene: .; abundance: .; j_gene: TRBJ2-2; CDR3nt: TGTGCCAGCAGCTTGGATGCCAGATCGAACACCGGGGAGCTGTTTTTT; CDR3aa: CASSLDARSNTGELFF
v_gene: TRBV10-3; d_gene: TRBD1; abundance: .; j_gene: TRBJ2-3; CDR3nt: TGTGCCATCGCTCCCTCAACAGGGGTAGTCACAGATACGCAGTATTTT; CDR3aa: CAIAPSTGVVTDTQYF
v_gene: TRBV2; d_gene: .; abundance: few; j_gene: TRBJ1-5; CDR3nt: TGTGCCAGCAGGGGCAATACAGCTACAGGTGGGCAGCCCCAGCATTTT; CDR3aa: CASRGNTATGGQPQHF
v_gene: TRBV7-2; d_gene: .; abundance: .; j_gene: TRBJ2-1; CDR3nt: TGTGCCAGCAGCTTAATTGGGTCCAGCTCCTACAATGAGCAGTTCTTC; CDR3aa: CASSLIGSSSYNEQFF
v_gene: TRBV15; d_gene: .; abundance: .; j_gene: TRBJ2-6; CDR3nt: TGTGCCACCAGCAGAGAGGGGGCGGGGGACTCTGGGGCCAACGTCCTGACTTTC; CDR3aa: CATSREGAGDSGANVLTF
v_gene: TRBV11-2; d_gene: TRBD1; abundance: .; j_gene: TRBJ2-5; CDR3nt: TGTGCCAGCAGCTTCGCCAGGGGGCTGGAGACCCAGTACTTC; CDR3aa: CASSFARGLETQYF
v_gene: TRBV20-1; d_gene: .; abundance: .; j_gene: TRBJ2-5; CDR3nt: TGCAGTGCTAGCCCCGGTGAGCGGCAAGAGACCCAGTACTTC; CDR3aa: CSASPGERQETQYF
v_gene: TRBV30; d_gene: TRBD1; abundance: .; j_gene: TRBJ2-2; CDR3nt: TGTGCCTGGAGTGAAGACAGGGGATACACCGGGGAGCTGTTTTTT; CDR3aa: CAWSEDRGYTGELFF
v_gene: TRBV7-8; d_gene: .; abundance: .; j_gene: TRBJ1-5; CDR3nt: TGTGCCAGCAGCTTAGCCGCAAATAGCAATCAGCCCCAGCATTTT; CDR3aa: CASSLAANSNQPQHF
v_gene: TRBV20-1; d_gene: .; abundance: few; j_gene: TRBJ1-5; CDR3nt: TGCAGTGCTAAGATCATTCTCGGCAATCAGCCCCAGCATTTT; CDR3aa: CSAKIILGNQPQHF
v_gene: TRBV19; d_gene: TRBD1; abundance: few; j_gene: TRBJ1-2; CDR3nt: TGTGCCAGTAGTATCCCGGGACAGGGGAACTATGGCTACACCTTC; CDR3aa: CASSIPGQGNYGYTF
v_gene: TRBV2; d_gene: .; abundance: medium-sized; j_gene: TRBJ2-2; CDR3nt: TGTGCCAGCAGTGAAGCCCGCGGGTCCACCGGGGAGCTGTTTTTT; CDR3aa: CASSEARGSTGELFF
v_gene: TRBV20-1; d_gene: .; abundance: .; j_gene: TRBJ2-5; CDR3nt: TGCAGTGCTAGAGCTCATGGCGGAGAGACCCAGTACTTC; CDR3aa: CSARAHGGETQYF
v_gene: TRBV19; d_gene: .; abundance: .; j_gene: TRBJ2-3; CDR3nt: TGTGCCAGTAGAGACAGAGGGGCAGATACGCAGTATTTT; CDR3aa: CASRDRGADTQYF
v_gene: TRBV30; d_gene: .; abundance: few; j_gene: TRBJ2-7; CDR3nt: TGTGCCTGGAGTGCTAATGGGCCCTACGAGCAGTACTTC; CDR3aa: CAWSANGPYEQYF
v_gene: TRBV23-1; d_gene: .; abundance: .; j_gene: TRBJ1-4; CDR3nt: TGCGCCAGCAGTCAATCGAGGGTCAGCGATGAAAAACTGTTTTTT; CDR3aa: CASSQSRVSDEKLFF
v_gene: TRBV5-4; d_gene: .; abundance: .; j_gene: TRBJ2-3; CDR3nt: TGTGCCAGCAGCTTGAACCGGGATGGTGATACGCAGTATTTT; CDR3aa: CASSLNRDGDTQYF
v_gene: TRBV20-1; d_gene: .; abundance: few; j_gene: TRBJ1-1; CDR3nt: TGCAGTGCTAGAGAAAGTACAGGGCGAGCTTTCTTT; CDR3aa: CSARESTGRAFF
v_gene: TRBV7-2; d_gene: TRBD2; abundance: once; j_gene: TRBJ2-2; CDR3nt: TGTGCCAGCAGCCCATTCGGGGGGTCGAACACCGGGGAGCTGTTTTTT; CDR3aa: CASSPFGGSNTGELFF
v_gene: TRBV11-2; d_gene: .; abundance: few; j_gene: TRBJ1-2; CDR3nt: TGTGCCAGCAGCTTAAGCAGGGGAAACTATGGCTACACCTTC; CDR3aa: CASSLSRGNYGYTF